This T cell receptor beta chain comes out of a study of blood T cell repertoires in COVID-19. Using immunoSEQ multiplex PCR, the repertoire was profiled, and TCRdb retains in-frame clones only, with some absent. The data show around 93,000 clones, around 90% seen once. The CDR3 consists of 14 residues. Germline V gene lookup returns CDR1 SEHNR and CDR2 FQNEAQ (reference sequence). Trimming cost V 5 bases and J 4 bases; bases outside gene matches: 5. Sequencing used peripheral blood. This sequence was found in a man aged 18 to 35 with COVID-19, enrolled during active disease. The V gene is TRBV7-9, the J gene TRBJ1-1; TRBD1 agrees at 9 bases. For the CDR3, the DNA is TGTGCCAGCAGCCCCGGGACAGGGATCACTGAAGCTTTCTTT. Translation gives CASSPGTGITEAFF.